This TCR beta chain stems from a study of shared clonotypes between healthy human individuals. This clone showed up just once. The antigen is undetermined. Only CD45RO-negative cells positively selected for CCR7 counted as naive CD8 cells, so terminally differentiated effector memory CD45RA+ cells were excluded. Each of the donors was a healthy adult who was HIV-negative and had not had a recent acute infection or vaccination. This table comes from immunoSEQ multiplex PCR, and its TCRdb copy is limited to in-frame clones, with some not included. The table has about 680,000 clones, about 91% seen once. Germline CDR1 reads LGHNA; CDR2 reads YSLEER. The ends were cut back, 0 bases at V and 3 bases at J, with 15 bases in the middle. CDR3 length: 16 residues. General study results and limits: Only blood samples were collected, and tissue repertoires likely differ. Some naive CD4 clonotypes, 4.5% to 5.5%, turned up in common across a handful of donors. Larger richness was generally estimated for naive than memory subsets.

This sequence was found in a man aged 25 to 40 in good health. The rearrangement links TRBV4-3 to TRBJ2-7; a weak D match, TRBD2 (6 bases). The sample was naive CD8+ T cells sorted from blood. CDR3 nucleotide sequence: TGCGCCAGCAGCCAAGATAGAGGGGCGGGATTCTACGAGCAGTACTTC. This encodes CASSQDRGAGFYEQYF.